These 19 T cell receptor beta chains were sequenced from one sample in a study of cytomegalovirus exposure and HLA in healthy donors. 60 Vbeta and 13 Jbeta primers were used in PCR. Sequenced by immunoSEQ multiplex PCR; TCRdb stores in-frame clones only, minus some. The repertoire consists of tens of thousands of clones, with around 84% occurring once and the leading ten covering about 8.2%. The sample comprised PBMCs. The source of these receptors is a woman aged 40-49 years in good health and CMV-seropositive.

The V gene is TRBV27, the J gene TRBJ2-7; 8 positions agree with TRBD1. The germline CDR1 and CDR2 sequences are MNHEY and SMNVEV (reference sequence). This CDR3 has 15 residues. With 6 bases clipped from V and 1 base from J, the junction kept 8 bases outside the gene matches. The CDR3 sequence: CASSAGQGISYEQYF. Here the CDR3 DNA reads TGTGCCAGCAGCGCTGGACAGGGTATATCCTACGAGCAGTACTTC.

The chain combines TRBV23-1 with TRBJ1-2; 7 bases are a match to TRBD1. Being an ORF, TRBV23-1 has a function that is uncertain. V trimming: 4 bases; J trimming: 4 bases; junction bases outside the gene matches: 12. The CDR3 sequence is 16 residues long. CDR3 nucleotides: TGCGCCAGCAGTCTCCCCGGGACAGAGAGTGGCTATGGCTACACCTTC. The encoded protein is CASSLPGTESGYGYTF.

Details on this clone: Other nucleotide sequences in the sample specify the same CDR3. The chain combines TRBV7-2 with TRBJ2-3; 8 positions match TRBD2. The CDR3 runs to 14 residues. J lost 6 bases, V lost 0 bases, and 2 bases had no gene match. Germline-derived CDR1 and CDR2 are SGHTA and FQGNSA. CDR3 DNA: TGTGCCAGCAGCTTAGCCGGGGGGGCCGATACGCAGTATTTT. This translates into CASSLAGGADTQYF.

The rearrangement links TRBV7-3 to TRBJ1-1; D remains ambiguous. CDR3 length: 13 amino acids. Looked up from germline, CDR1 is SGHTA and CDR2 is FQGTGA. The V gene lost 4 bases and the J gene lost 3 bases, with 9 bases spanning the gap. The CDR3 bases are TGTGCCAGCAGCTCGATGTCGGACACTGAAGCTTTCTTT. This sequence encodes CASSSMSDTEAFF.

This clone was detected once. This chain links TRBV6-1 with TRBJ1-2, with 7 bases that match TRBD1. Germline CDR1 MNHNS, CDR2 SASEGT. The CDR3 spans 14 residues. With V trimmed by 4 bases and J by 8 bases, 10 bases remained unmatched. CDR3 nucleotides: TGTGCCAGCAGTGTGCGCGTGGGGACAGAGGGCTACACCTTC. This sequence encodes CASSVRVGTEGYTF.

This clone was seen once. This chain links TRBV30 with TRBJ2-1; the D gene is possibly TRBD1 (5 bases). Germline loops: CDR1 GTSNPN, CDR2 SVGIG (reference sequence). V lost 0 bases, J lost 9 bases, and 18 bases lay in between. This CDR3 region has 15 residues. The CDR3 here is CAWSVRGRVYGEQFF. For the CDR3, the DNA is TGTGCCTGGAGTGTACGAGGCAGGGTTTACGGTGAGCAGTTCTTC.

The chain couples TRBV5-4 to TRBJ2-4, with D hard to call. Trimming pared 9 bases from V and 3 bases from J, leaving 19 bases between. Germline V gene lookup returns CDR1 SGHNT and CDR2 YYREEE (reference sequence). The CDR3 covers 15 residues. The CDR3 nucleotides read TGTGCCACCACGCCCCCGCCGCCGGGCAAAAACATTCAGTACTTC. This encodes CATTPPPPGKNIQYF.

The rearrangement uses TRBV5-4 and TRBJ2-7, with 8 bases identical to TRBD2. Germline lookup yields CDR1 SGHNT and CDR2 YYREEE (reference sequence). The CDR3 totals 14 residues. With V trimmed by 2 bases and J by 5 bases, 6 bases remained unmatched. The CDR3 bases are TGTGCCAGCAGCTTCGGGAGGGCTTGGGACGAGCAGTACTTC. Translated, it gives CASSFGRAWDEQYF.

This clone was found once. The rearrangement joins TRBV4-1 to TRBJ2-5; a weak D match, TRBD2 (5 bases). Trimming pared 2 bases from V and 4 bases from J, leaving 14 bases between. Germline V gene sequence: CDR1 MGHRA, CDR2 YSYEKL. The CDR3 contains 15 residues. CDR3 in DNA: TGCGCCAGCAGCCAAAGACACTTCGGAGGAGAGACCCAGTACTTC. Translation: CASSQRHFGGETQYF.

The chain combines TRBV28 with TRBJ2-1, with 9 bases matching TRBD1. Trimming removed 5 bases from V and 2 bases from J; junction bases left unmatched: 7. The CDR3 consists of 16 residues. Germline V gives CDR1 MDHEN, CDR2 SYDVKM. The CDR3 nucleotides read TGTGCCAGCAGTGTTCGACAGGGGGTCACCTACAATGAGCAGTTCTTC. Protein: CASSVRQGVTYNEQFF. The variable domain in full, completed from reference TRBV28 and TRBJ2-1, reads DVKVTQSSRYLVKRTGEKVFLECVQDMDHENMFWYRQDPGLGLRLIYFSYDVKMKEKGDIPEGYSVSREKKERFSLILESASTNQTSMYLCASSVRQGVTYNEQFFGPGTRLTVL.

The chain joins TRBV6-1 to TRBJ1-5; 8 bases are a match to TRBD1. This CDR3 region has 15 residues. The germline gives CDR1 MNHNS, CDR2 SASEGT. Germline trimming cut 4 bases from V and 5 bases from J; bases unmatched to any gene: 7. The CDR3: CASSALTGVYQPQHF. The CDR3 DNA is TGTGCCAGCAGTGCCCTGACAGGGGTTTATCAGCCCCAGCATTTT.

V and J are TRBV7-2 and TRBJ2-2; D is perhaps TRBD1 (6 bases). CDR3 length: 13 amino acids. V was clipped by 5 bases and J by 5 bases, with 9 bases between them. CDR1 SGHTA and CDR2 FQGNSA come from the germline V gene. The CDR3 region is CASSPQGTGELFF. The CDR3 DNA reads as TGTGCCAGCAGCCCCCAGGGGACCGGGGAGCTGTTTTTT.

The J gene is TRBJ1-4, the V gene TRBV30; D is possibly TRBD1 (6 bases). The germline V gene encodes CDR1 GTSNPN and CDR2 SVGIG (reference sequence). The CDR3 extends over 15 amino acids. Trimming pared 5 bases from V and 5 bases from J, leaving 18 bases between. The CDR3 protein is CAWGAYGTQNEKLFF. The DNA of the CDR3 is TGTGCCTGGGGGGCCTATGGGACACAGAATGAAAAACTGTTTTTT.

The chain couples TRBV28 to TRBJ1-1; 7 bases are shared with TRBD1. Germline loops: CDR1 MDHEN, CDR2 SYDVKM. V shed 5 bases, J shed 1 base, and the junction held 13 bases outside the gene matches. The CDR3 extends over 17 amino acids. The CDR3 spells CASSTPPTTGRNTEAFF. CDR3 DNA sequence: TGTGCCAGCAGTACGCCCCCAACGACAGGGAGGAACACTGAAGCTTTCTTT.

The rearrangement uses TRBV18 and TRBJ2-1, with D unclear. The CDR3 spans 13 residues. The germline gives CDR1 KGHSH, CDR2 LQKENI. Trimming took 4 bases from V and 8 from J, leaving 12 bases between them. The CDR3 DNA reads as TGTGCCAGCTCACTGGGCCCTCTTGATGAGCAGTTCTTC. This codes for CASSLGPLDEQFF.

The rearrangement uses TRBV7-9 and TRBJ2-2; D is undetermined. The CDR3 sequence is 14 residues long. Trimming left V 9 bases short and J 0 bases short, with 11 bases between. Germline CDR1 SEHNR, CDR2 FQNEAQ (reference sequence). The CDR3 coding sequence is TGTGCCAGGGAGCCGCGGACGAACACCGGGGAGCTGTTTTTT. Protein product: CAREPRTNTGELFF.

The rearrangement links TRBV7-8 to TRBJ2-5, with 8 bases lining up with TRBD2. The CDR3 is 15 amino acids. Germline-derived CDR1 and CDR2 are SGHVS and FQNEAQ. V lost 4 bases, J lost 2 bases, and 6 bases stayed unmatched. CDR3 loop: CASSSTGTRQETQYF. In nucleotides, the CDR3 is TGTGCCAGCAGCTCGACCGGGACTAGACAAGAGACCCAGTACTTC.

The chain combines TRBV7-2 with TRBJ1-1; D is perhaps TRBD1 (5 bases). CDR1 is SGHTA and CDR2 is FQGNSA in the germline V gene. The CDR3 spans 14 residues. Trimming took off 7 bases at V and 1 base at J, with 13 bases between the two ends. DNA for the CDR3: TGTGCCAGCACCCCCGGACACCCGAACACTGAAGCTTTCTTT. This encodes CASTPGHPNTEAFF.

This clone was found many times. The genes are TRBV6-5 and TRBJ1-2; D remains unclear. V dropped 6 bases and J dropped 2 bases, with 7 bases sitting between them. From germline, CDR1 is MNHEY and CDR2 SVGAGI. CDR3 length: 12 residues. In DNA, the CDR3 is TGTGCCAGCAGGGAGTCCAACTATGGCTACACCTTC. It codes for CASRESNYGYTF.